What follows describes a single T cell receptor beta chain. Assay: immunoSEQ multiplex PCR; the TCRdb copy retains only in-frame clones and omits some. The table records about 130,000 clones, around four fifths of them present only once. Germline-derived CDR1 and CDR2 are MGHRA and YSYEKL. This CDR3 contains 17 residues. With 1 base removed from V and 2 bases from J, the gap between germline ends came to 18 bases. This record comes from a study of blood T cell repertoires in COVID-19. The clonotype was recovered from a human donor in a cohort sampled during active COVID-19. J is TRBJ2-7 and V is TRBV4-1; maybe TRBD2 (7 bases). Sequencing was performed on peripheral blood. The CDR3 reads CASSQVGGRGTPYEQYF. The CDR3 DNA reads as TGCGCCAGCAGCCAAGTGGGGGGGCGGGGGACTCCCTACGAGCAGTACTTC.